The 23 T cell receptor beta chains below all came from one sample that was sequenced in a study of cytomegalovirus exposure and HLA in healthy donors. This table comes from immunoSEQ multiplex PCR, and its TCRdb copy is limited to in-frame clones, with some not included. The sample has about 130,000 clones; about nine tenths are singletons. The sequenced sample consisted of PBMCs. The receptor set was obtained from a man younger than 45 in good health and CMV-seronegative.

This clone has a single count. The V and J genes are TRBV19 and TRBJ1-4; D not certain. Germline CDR1 reads LNHDA; CDR2 reads SQIVND (reference sequence). Trimming stripped 5 bases from V and 6 bases from J, with 10 bases between. This CDR3 is built from 13 residues. In DNA form, the CDR3 reads TGTGCCAGTAGTCCAACTCCGGATGAAAAACTGTTTTTT. This sequence encodes CASSPTPDEKLFF.

This clone occurred once. The J gene is TRBJ2-5, the V gene TRBV5-4; 9 bases agree with TRBD1. Germline V gene sequence: CDR1 SGHNT, CDR2 YYREEE (reference sequence). The CDR3 is 17 residues long. J was trimmed by 6 bases and V by 4 bases; bases with no gene match: 16. CDR3 bases: TGTGCCAGCAGCCCCATAGGAACAGGGGGCTTGATAAAGACCCAGTACTTC. As protein: CASSPIGTGGLIKTQYF.

The V and J genes are TRBV7-9 and TRBJ1-1; TRBD1 might be the D (6 bases). This CDR3 is 15 amino acids long. Trimming stripped 5 bases from V and 0 bases from J, with 13 bases between. Germline-derived CDR1 and CDR2 are SEHNR and FQNEAQ (reference sequence). The CDR3, as DNA: TGTGCCAGCAGCCCCGGACAGTTCATGAACACTGAAGCTTTCTTT. It yields the protein CASSPGQFMNTEAFF.

The rearrangement uses TRBV12-5 and TRBJ1-1; maybe TRBD1 (5 bases). Germline V gene data show CDR1 as LGHNT and CDR2 as FRNRAP. V lost 7 bases, J lost 4 bases, and 16 bases lay in between. The CDR3 length is 14 residues. The chain's CDR3 is CASETWVGRTEAFF. CDR3 nucleotide sequence: TGTGCTAGTGAAACTTGGGTGGGGCGCACTGAAGCTTTCTTT.

The chain is built from TRBV4-3 and TRBJ1-1; maybe TRBD1 (5 bases). CDR1 LGHNA and CDR2 YSLEER come from the germline V gene. The CDR3 is 15 residues long. V gave up 0 bases and J gave up 3 bases, with 11 bases separating them. As DNA, the CDR3 is TGCGCCAGCAGCCAAGATGCGGGGGTAGACACTGAAGCTTTCTTT. Its protein product is CASSQDAGVDTEAFF.

This clone was observed a single time. The rearrangement joins TRBV9 to TRBJ2-7, with a possible D match to TRBD2 (5 bases). The CDR3 is 15 amino acids. Trimming removed 4 bases at V and 0 bases at J, with 14 bases between. Germline V gene data show CDR1 as SGDLS and CDR2 as YYNGEE. The CDR3 reads CASSLQADSSYEQYF. CDR3 nucleotides: TGTGCCAGCAGCCTACAAGCGGATTCCTCCTACGAGCAGTACTTC.

CDR3 loop: CASSGGRGYNSPLHF. The CDR3 coding sequence is TGTGCCAGCAGTGGGGGCAGGGGTTACAATTCACCCCTCCACTTT. The chain couples TRBV2 to TRBJ1-6; possibly TRBD1 for D (6 bases). V was cut by 4 bases and J by 7 bases, with 14 bases left in between. From germline, CDR1 is SNHLY and CDR2 FYNNEI. This CDR3 is built from 15 residues. The full variable domain, rest sourced from reference TRBV2 and TRBJ1-6, is EPEVTQTPSHQVTQMGQEVILRCVPISNHLYFYWYRQILGQKVEFLVSFYNNEISEKSEIFDDQFSVERPDGSNFTLKIRSTKLEDSAMYFCASSGGRGYNSPLHFGNGTRLTVT.

The V gene is TRBV19, the J gene TRBJ1-4, with TRBD1 matching 9 bases. The CDR3 totals 15 residues. Trimming removed 6 bases from V and 2 bases from J; junction bases left unmatched: 4. Germline V gene sequence: CDR1 LNHDA, CDR2 SQIVND (reference sequence). In nucleotides, the CDR3 is TGTGCCAGTAGGGCCGGGACAGGGACTAATGAAAAACTGTTTTTT. Translating it yields CASRAGTGTNEKLFF.

J is TRBJ2-7 and V is TRBV15; D is possibly TRBD2 (6 bases). Trimming took 1 base from V and 6 from J, leaving 13 bases between them. The CDR3 has 14 amino acids. Germline V gene lookup returns CDR1 LNHNV and CDR2 YYDKDF (reference sequence). The CDR3 DNA is TGTGCCACCAGCAGAGGCCACGGGGGTAGCGAGCAGTACTTC. Translating gives CATSRGHGGSEQYF.

The gene calls are TRBV11-2 and TRBJ2-1, with a possible D match to TRBD2 (5 bases). With 0 bases removed from V and 7 bases from J, the gap between germline ends came to 7 bases. CDR3 size: 13 residues. Germline V lookup: CDR1 SGHAT, CDR2 FQNNGV. CDR3 DNA sequence: TGTGCCAGCAGCTTAGATCGGGGAAATGAGCAGTTCTTC. Translated, it gives CASSLDRGNEQFF.

In DNA form, the CDR3 reads TGTGCCAGCAGTCGTCAGGGTTCCCTTAGGGAAAAACTGTTTTTT. Translating it yields CASSRQGSLREKLFF. The chain recombines TRBV6-5 with TRBJ1-4, with a tentative D call TRBD1 (5 bases). The CDR3 contains 15 residues. CDR1 MNHEY and CDR2 SVGAGI come from the germline V gene. Trimming stripped 5 bases from V and 8 bases from J, with 18 bases between.

The chain has TRBV19 and TRBJ2-7, with 9 bases matching TRBD2. Germline lookup yields CDR1 LNHDA and CDR2 SQIVND (reference sequence). The length of the CDR3 is 19 residues. With 4 bases clipped from V and 1 base from J, the junction kept 17 bases outside the gene matches. This CDR3 reads CASSTMFSGSRRVSYEQYF. The CDR3 DNA sequence: TGTGCCAGTAGTACCATGTTTAGCGGGAGTAGAAGGGTTTCCTACGAGCAGTACTTC.

V usage is TRBV5-1 and J usage is TRBJ2-2, with 9 positions matching TRBD1. The CDR3 extends over 16 amino acids. CDR1 and CDR2 from the germline V gene are SGHRS and YFSETQ. With 2 bases clipped from V and 4 bases from J, the junction kept 6 bases outside the gene matches. CDR3 region: CASSLKTGGSTGELFF. CDR3 bases: TGCGCCAGCAGCTTAAAGACAGGGGGAAGCACCGGGGAGCTGTTTTTT.

The chain employs TRBV4-3 and TRBJ1-2; 8 bases align to TRBD1. V lost 0 bases, J lost 8 bases, and 11 bases stayed unmatched. The CDR3 is 16 amino acids. From germline, CDR1 is LGHNA and CDR2 YSLEER. The CDR3 DNA sequence: TGCGCCAGCAGCCAAGAGGCGACAGGGGTACTCGGGGGCTACACCTTC. Its protein is CASSQEATGVLGGYTF.

The CDR3, as DNA: TGTGCCAGCAGCCCCCCCGGGTCCCCTTTGGAGCAGTACTTC. Protein sequence: CASSPPGSPLEQYF. This sequence joins TRBV7-9 and TRBJ2-7, with D hard to call. Germline V gives CDR1 SEHNR, CDR2 FQNEAQ (reference sequence). V was clipped by 5 bases and J by 7 bases, with 18 bases between them. The CDR3 extends over 14 amino acids.

V gene TRBV19 combines with J gene TRBJ2-7, with TRBD2 matching over 8 bases. The CDR3 sequence is 14 residues long. With V trimmed by 6 bases and J by 7 bases, 11 bases remained unmatched. CDR1 and CDR2 from the germline V gene are LNHDA and SQIVND (reference sequence). CDR3 DNA: TGTGCCAGTAGGAATCTAGCGGGCCAGGGGGAGCAGTACTTC. This gives the protein CASRNLAGQGEQYF.

CDR3 residues: CASYSLGGSGNTIYF. The CDR3 region has the DNA TGTGCCAGCTACTCATTGGGGGGATCTGGAAACACCATATATTTT. The chain links TRBV6-5 to TRBJ1-3, with a tentative D call TRBD1 (5 bases). The CDR3 runs 15 residues. The ends were cut back, 8 bases at V and 1 base at J, with 15 bases in the middle. Germline V gives CDR1 MNHEY, CDR2 SVGAGI.

This chain joins TRBV30 and TRBJ2-7; 9 bases fit TRBD2. CDR1 is GTSNPN, CDR2 SVGIG, per germline (reference sequence). V lost 7 bases to trimming and J lost 6 bases; unmatched junction nucleotides: 10. The CDR3 runs to 13 residues. In nucleotides, the CDR3 is TGTGCCTCAGGTGGCCTAGCGGGAAGCGAGCAGTACTTC. Amino acid sequence: CASGGLAGSEQYF.

This clone was found many times. The chain employs TRBV12-5 and TRBJ1-3; the D is unclear. With 1 base removed from V and 0 bases from J, the gap between germline ends came to 4 bases. From germline, CDR1 is LGHNT and CDR2 FRNRAP. The CDR3 covers 14 residues. The CDR3 sequence is CASGLGVSGNTIYF. CDR3 sequence (DNA): TGTGCTAGTGGTTTGGGAGTCTCTGGAAACACCATATATTTT.

The chain recombines TRBV10-3 with TRBJ2-3, with 7 nucleotides matching TRBD2. Trimming at V came to 2 bases and at J to 4 bases, leaving 9 bases not matched to a gene. This CDR3 spans 16 amino acids. In germline, CDR1 is ENHRY, CDR2 SYGVKD. The CDR3 bases are TGTGCCATCAGTGAGAGAAGCGGGGCCGGGGCAGATACGCAGTATTTT. Residues: CAISERSGAGADTQYF.

The chain combines TRBV6-5 with TRBJ1-2; D call uncertain. Germline values: CDR1 MNHEY, CDR2 SVGAGI. The CDR3 extends over 12 amino acids. V was clipped by 8 bases and J by 8 bases, with 15 bases between them. CDR3 in DNA: TGTGCCAGCTACTCCTCGAGCGGCGGCTACACCTTC. Encoded protein: CASYSSSGGYTF.

This clone has a single count. The V gene is TRBV6-5, the J gene TRBJ1-1, with 10 positions matching TRBD1. CDR1 MNHEY and CDR2 SVGAGI come from the germline V gene. The CDR3 runs to 15 residues. After removal of 5 bases from V and 5 bases from J, the junction contained 8 bases not matched to a gene. The CDR3 coding sequence is TGTGCCAGCAGTCGGACAGGGGGAATTGGGACTGAAGCTTTCTTT. It specifies CASSRTGGIGTEAFF.

The rearrangement joins TRBV9 to TRBJ2-5, with a possible D match to TRBD2 (5 bases). Germline values: CDR1 SGDLS, CDR2 YYNGEE. The CDR3 totals 14 residues. V dropped 2 bases and J dropped 2 bases, with 10 bases sitting between them. For the CDR3, the DNA is TGTGCCAGCAGCGTCACCAGCGGTCAAGAGACCCAGTACTTC. Translation gives CASSVTSGQETQYF.